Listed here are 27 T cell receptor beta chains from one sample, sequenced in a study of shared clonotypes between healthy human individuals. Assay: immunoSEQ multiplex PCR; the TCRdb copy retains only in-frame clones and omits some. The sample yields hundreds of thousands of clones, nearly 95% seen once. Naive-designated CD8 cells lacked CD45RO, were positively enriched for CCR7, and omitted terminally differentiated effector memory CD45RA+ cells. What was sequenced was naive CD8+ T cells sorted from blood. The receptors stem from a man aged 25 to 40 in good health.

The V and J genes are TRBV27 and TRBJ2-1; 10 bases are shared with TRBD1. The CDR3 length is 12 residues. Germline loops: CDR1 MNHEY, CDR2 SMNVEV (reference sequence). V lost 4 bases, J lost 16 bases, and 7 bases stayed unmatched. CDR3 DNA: TGTGCCAGCAGTTCGCCCGGGACAGGGGAATTCTTC. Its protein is CASSSPGTGEFF.

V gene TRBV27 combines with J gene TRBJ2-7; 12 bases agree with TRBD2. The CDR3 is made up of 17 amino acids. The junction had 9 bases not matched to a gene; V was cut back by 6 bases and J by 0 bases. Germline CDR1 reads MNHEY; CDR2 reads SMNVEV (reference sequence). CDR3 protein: CASRGLAGFSSSYEQYF. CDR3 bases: TGTGCCAGCAGGGGACTAGCGGGCTTTTCCAGCTCCTACGAGCAGTACTTC.

The CDR3 sequence is CATSQGGNEQFF. The CDR3 DNA reads TGTGCCACCAGCCAGGGGGGCAATGAGCAGTTCTTC. The rearrangement links TRBV15 to TRBJ2-1; possible D gene TRBD1, 7 bases. Germline V gene lookup returns CDR1 LNHNV and CDR2 YYDKDF (reference sequence). There are 12 residues in the CDR3. V was shortened by 5 bases and J by 6 bases, with 8 bases between the two germline ends.

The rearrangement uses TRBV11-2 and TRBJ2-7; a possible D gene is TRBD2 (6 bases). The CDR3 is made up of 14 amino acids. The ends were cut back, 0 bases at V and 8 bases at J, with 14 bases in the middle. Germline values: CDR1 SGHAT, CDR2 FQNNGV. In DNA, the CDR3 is TGTGCCAGCAGCTTAGAGTCTCGGGGCGGGAAGCAGTACTTC. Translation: CASSLESRGGKQYF.

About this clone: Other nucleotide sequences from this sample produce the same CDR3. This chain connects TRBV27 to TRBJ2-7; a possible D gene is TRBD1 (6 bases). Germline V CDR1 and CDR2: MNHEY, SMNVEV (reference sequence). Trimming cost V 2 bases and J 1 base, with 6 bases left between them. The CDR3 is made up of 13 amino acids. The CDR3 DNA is TGTGCCAGCAGTTTAGGGACATCCTACGAGCAGTACTTC. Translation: CASSLGTSYEQYF.

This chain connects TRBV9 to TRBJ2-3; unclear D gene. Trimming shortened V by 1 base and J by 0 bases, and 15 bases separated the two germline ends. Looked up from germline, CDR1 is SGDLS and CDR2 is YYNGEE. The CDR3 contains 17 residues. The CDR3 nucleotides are TGTGCCAGCAGCGTAAGAAAAGGCGGTGGGAGCACAGATACGCAGTATTTT. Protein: CASSVRKGGGSTDTQYF. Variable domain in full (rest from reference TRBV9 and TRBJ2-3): DSGVTQTPKHLITATGQRVTLRCSPRSGDLSVYWYQQSLDQGLQFLIQYYNGEERAKGNILERFSAQQFPDLHSELNLSSLELGDSALYFCASSVRKGGGSTDTQYFGPGTRLTVL.

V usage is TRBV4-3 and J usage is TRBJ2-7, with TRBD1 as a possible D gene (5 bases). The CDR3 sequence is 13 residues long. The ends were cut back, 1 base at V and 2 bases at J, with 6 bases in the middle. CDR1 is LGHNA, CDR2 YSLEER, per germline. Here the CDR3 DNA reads TGCGCCAGCAGCCAAGGACAGACCTACGAGCAGTACTTC. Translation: CASSQGQTYEQYF.

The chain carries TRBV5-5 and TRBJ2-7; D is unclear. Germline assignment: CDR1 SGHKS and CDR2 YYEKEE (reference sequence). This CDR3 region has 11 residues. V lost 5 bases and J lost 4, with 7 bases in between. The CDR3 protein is CASRYDYEQYF. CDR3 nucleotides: TGTGCCAGCAGATATGATTACGAGCAGTACTTC.

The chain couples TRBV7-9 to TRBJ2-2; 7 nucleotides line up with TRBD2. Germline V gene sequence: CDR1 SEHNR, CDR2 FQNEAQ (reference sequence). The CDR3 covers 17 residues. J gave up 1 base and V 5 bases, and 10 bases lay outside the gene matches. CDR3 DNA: TGTGCCAGCAGCCCCACGGTGAGGGAGGGGAACACCGGGGAGCTGTTTTTT. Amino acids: CASSPTVREGNTGELFF.

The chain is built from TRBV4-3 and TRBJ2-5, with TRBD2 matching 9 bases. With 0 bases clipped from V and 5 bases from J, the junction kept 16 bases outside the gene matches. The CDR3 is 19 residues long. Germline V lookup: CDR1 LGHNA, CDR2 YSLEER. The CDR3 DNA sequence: TGCGCCAGCAGCCAAGATGTTAGTCAGAGACTAGCGGTTGCGGAGACCCAGTACTTC. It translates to CASSQDVSQRLAVAETQYF.

CDR3 nucleotide sequence: TGTGCCAGCAGCTTAGATAGTGGTTCCGGGGAGCTGTTTTTT. This sequence encodes CASSLDSGSGELFF. V and J are TRBV11-2 and TRBJ2-2; no firm D call. The CDR3 length is 14 residues. The V gene's germline CDR1 is SGHAT and CDR2 FQNNGV. Trimming took 0 bases from V and 6 from J, leaving 8 bases between them.

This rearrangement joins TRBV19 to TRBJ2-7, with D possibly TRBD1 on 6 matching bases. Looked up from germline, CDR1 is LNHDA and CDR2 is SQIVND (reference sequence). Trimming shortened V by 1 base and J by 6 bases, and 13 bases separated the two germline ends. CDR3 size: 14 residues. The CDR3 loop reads CASSIADSQPEQYF. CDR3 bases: TGTGCCAGTAGTATAGCGGACAGTCAACCCGAGCAGTACTTC. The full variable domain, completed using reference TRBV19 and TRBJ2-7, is DGGITQSPKYLFRKEGQNVTLSCEQNLNHDAMYWYRQDPGQGLRLIYYSQIVNDFQKGDIAEGYSVSREKKESFPLTVTSAQKNPTAFYLCASSIADSQPEQYFGPGTRLTVT.

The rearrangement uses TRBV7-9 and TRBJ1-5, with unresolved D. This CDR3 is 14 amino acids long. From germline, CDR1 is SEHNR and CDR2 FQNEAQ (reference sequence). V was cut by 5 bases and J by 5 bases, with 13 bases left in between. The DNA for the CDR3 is TGTGCCAGCAGCCCTATTGAAGGCGATCAGCCCCAGCATTTT. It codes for CASSPIEGDQPQHF.

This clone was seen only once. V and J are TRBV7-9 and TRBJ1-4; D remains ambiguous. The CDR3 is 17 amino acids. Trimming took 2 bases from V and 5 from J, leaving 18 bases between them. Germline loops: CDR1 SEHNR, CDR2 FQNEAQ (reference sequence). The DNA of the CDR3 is TGTGCCAGCAGCTTAACCCGGACGGGCTCCGAAAATGAAAAACTGTTTTTT. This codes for CASSLTRTGSENEKLFF.

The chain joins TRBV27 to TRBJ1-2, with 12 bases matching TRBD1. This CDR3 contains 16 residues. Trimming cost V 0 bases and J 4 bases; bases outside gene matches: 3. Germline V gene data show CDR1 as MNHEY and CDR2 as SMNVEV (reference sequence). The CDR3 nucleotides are TGTGCCAGCAGTTTATCCGGGACAGGGGGCGTCTATGGCTACACCTTC. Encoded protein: CASSLSGTGGVYGYTF.

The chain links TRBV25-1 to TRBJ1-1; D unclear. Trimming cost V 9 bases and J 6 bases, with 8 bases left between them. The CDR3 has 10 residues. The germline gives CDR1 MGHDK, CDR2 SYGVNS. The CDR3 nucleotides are TGTGCCAGTGAGGGATCTGAAGCTTTCTTT. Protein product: CASEGSEAFF.

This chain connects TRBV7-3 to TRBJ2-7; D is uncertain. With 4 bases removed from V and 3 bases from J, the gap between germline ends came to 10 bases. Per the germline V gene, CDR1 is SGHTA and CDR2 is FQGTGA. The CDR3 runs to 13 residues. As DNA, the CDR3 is TGTGCCAGCAGCTCCTCCTTTGGCTACGAGCAGTACTTC. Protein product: CASSSSFGYEQYF.

The CDR3 DNA reads TGTGCCAGCTCACCAGTGGTCAGGGAGATTGCAACTAATGAAAAACTGTTTTTT. Translation: CASSPVVREIATNEKLFF. This chain uses TRBV18 with TRBJ1-4; D perhaps matches TRBD1 (5 bases). The germline V gene has CDR1 KGHSH and CDR2 LQKENI. This CDR3 has 18 residues. Trimming cost V 2 bases and J 0 bases, with 16 bases left between them.

The CDR3 sequence: CASSSDPTEAFF. The CDR3 DNA follows: TGTGCCAGCAGCAGTGATCCGACTGAAGCTTTCTTT. V usage is TRBV5-6 and J usage is TRBJ1-1; no firm D call. The CDR3 sequence is 12 residues long. The germline gives CDR1 SGHDT, CDR2 YYEEEE. V lost 4 bases and J lost 5, with 9 bases in between.

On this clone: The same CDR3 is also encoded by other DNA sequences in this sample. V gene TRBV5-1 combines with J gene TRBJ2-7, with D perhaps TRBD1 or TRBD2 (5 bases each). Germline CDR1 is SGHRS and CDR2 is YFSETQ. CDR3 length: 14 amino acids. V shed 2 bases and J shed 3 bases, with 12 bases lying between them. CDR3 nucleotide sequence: TGCGCCAGCAGCTTAGGGACGGGTGGCTACGAGCAGTACTTC. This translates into CASSLGTGGYEQYF.

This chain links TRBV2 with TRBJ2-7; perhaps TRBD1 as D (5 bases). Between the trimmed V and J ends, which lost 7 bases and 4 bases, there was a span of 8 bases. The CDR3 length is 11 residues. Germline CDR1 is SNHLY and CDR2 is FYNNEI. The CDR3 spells CASTAGYEQYF. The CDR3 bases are TGTGCCAGCACTGCAGGGTACGAGCAGTACTTC.

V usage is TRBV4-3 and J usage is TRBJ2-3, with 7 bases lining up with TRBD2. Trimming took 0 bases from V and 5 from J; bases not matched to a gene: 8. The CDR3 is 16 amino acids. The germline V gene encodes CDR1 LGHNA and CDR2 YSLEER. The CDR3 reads CASSQDRTGGRDTQYF. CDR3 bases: TGCGCCAGCAGCCAAGATAGGACGGGAGGTAGAGATACGCAGTATTTT.

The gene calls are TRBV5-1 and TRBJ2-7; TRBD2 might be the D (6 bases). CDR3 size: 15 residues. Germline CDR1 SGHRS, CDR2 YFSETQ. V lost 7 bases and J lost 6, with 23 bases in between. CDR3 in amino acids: CASGPGDGPGAEQYF. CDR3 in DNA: TGCGCCAGCGGCCCGGGGGATGGTCCAGGCGCCGAGCAGTACTTC.

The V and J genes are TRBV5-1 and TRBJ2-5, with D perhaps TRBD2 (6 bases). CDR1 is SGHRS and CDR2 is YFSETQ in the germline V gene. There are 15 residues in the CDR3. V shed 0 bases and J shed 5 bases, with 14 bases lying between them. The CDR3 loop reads CASSLVRGLLETQYF. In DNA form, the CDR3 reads TGCGCCAGCAGCTTGGTGCGGGGCTTGTTGGAGACCCAGTACTTC.

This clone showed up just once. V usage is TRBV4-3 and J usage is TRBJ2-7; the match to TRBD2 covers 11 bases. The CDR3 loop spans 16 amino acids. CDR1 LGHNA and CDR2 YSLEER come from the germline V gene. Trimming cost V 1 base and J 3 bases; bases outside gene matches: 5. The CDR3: CASSQGTSGRLYEQYF. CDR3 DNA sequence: TGCGCCAGCAGCCAAGGAACTAGCGGGAGACTCTACGAGCAGTACTTC.

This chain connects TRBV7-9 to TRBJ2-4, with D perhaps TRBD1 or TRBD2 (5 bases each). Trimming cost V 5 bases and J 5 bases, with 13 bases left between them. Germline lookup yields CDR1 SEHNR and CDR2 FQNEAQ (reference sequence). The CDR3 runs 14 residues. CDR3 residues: CASSDWDGENIQYF. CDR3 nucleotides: TGTGCCAGCAGCGACTGGGACGGAGAAAACATTCAGTACTTC. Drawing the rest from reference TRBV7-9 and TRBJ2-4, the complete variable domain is DTGVSQNPRHKITKRGQNVTFRCDPISEHNRLYWYRQTLGQGPEFLTYFQNEAQLEKSRLLSDRFSAERPKGSFSTLEIQRTEQGDSAMYLCASSDWDGENIQYFGAGTRLSVL.

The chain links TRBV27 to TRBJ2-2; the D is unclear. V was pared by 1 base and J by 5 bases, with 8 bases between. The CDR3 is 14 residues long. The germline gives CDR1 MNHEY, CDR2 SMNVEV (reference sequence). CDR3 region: CASSLWERTGELFF. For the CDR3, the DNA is TGTGCCAGCAGTTTATGGGAAAGGACCGGGGAGCTGTTTTTT.